This is a list of T cell receptor beta chains from one sample in a study of naive and memory T cell subsets. TCRdb re-called the UMI-ligation and nested PCR reads through MiXCR, storing one row per CDR3 protein. The top ten clones hold more than 0.13% of a sample with approximately 140,000 distinct CDR3 sequences, 15% to 20% of them seen once. The material sequenced was naive CD4+ T cells from blood. The receptor source for this set is a human donor in good health. The CDR3 runs from the conserved cysteine through the conserved F or W. D genes are given only for firm matches. Only part of the rows carry a size: once, few, many, or a class if the clone is expanded.

clone size	V gene	J gene	D gene	CDR3 DNA	CDR3 protein
few	TRBV7-6	TRBJ2-5	TRBD2	TGTGCCAGCAGCTTAAAAGGAGCGGGAGGGCCTGGAGAGACCCAGTACTTC	CASSLKGAGGPGETQYF
-	TRBV12-3/TRBV12-4	TRBJ1-1	TRBD1	TGTGCCAGCAGCACGGACAGGGGACGAATCTTT	CASSTDRGRIF
-	TRBV12-3/TRBV12-4	TRBJ2-7	TRBD1	TGTGCCAGCACCGGGACAGGGGCCCACACCTCCGAGCAGTACTTC	CASTGTGAHTSEQYF
-	TRBV7-3	TRBJ2-1	TRBD2	TGTGCCAGCAGCTCCCTAGCGGGACGCTCCTACAATGAGCAGTTCTTC	CASSSLAGRSYNEQFF
once	TRBV6-5	TRBJ2-5	-	TGTGCCAGCAGTTACTCTTGGGAAGGGACCCAGTACTTC	CASSYSWEGTQYF
few	TRBV6-2/TRBV6-3	TRBJ1-5	-	TGTGCCAGCAGTTACTCGACTAAAGGGCCAAGTTATAATCAGCCCCAGCATTTT	CASSYSTKGPSYNQPQHF
few	TRBV12-3/TRBV12-4	TRBJ2-7	TRBD1	TGTGCCAGCAGCGACAGGGTGTACCACGAGCAGTACTTC	CASSDRVYHEQYF
many	TRBV10-2	TRBJ2-3	-	TGCGCCAGCAGTGTACAGGGCACAGATACGCAGTATTTT	CASSVQGTDTQYF
few	TRBV20-1	TRBJ2-1	-	TGCAGTGCTCAACGGGGCATGGATGAGCAGTTCTTC	CSAQRGMDEQFF
few	TRBV5-6	TRBJ2-5	-	TGTGCCAGCAGCGAGACAAGGGCGGGGGAGACCCAGTACTTC	CASSETRAGETQYF
few	TRBV2	TRBJ2-3	-	TGTGCCAGCAGTACGGTCGTGGCTAGCACAGATACGCAGTATTTT	CASSTVVASTDTQYF
-	TRBV9	TRBJ2-1	-	TGTGCCAGCAGCGTAGTTCAGCGGGCGGGAAGAAATGAGCAGTTCTTC	CASSVVQRAGRNEQFF
few	TRBV3-1	TRBJ1-6	-	TGTGCCAGCAGCCATACGCCGGAGAGCTCCTATAATTCACCCCTCCACTTT	CASSHTPESSYNSPLHF
-	TRBV4-2	TRBJ1-2	TRBD1	TGTGCCAGCAGCCAAGTGACACAGGGGGCTGCTACCTCATCTAACTATGGCTACACCTTC	CASSQVTQGAATSSNYGYTF
many	TRBV6-5	TRBJ1-3	TRBD1	TGTGCCAGCAGCCGACAGGGGAGCGGGAACACCATATATTTT	CASSRQGSGNTIYF
-	TRBV12-3/TRBV12-4	TRBJ1-5	TRBD1	TGTGCCAGCGGGCCAATGGGACAGGGCTTCAATCAGCCCCAGCATTTT	CASGPMGQGFNQPQHF